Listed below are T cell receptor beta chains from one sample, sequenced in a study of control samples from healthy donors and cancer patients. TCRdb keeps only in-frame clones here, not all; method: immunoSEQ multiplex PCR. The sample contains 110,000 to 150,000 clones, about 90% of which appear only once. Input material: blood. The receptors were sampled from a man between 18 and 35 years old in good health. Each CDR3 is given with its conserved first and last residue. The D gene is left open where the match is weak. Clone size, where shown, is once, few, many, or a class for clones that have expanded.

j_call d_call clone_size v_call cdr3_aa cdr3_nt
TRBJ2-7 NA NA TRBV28 CASSLGEEGGEQYF TGTGCCAGCAGTTTAGGAGAGGAGGGTGGCGAGCAGTACTTC
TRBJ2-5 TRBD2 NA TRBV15 CATSRAITSGGYQETQYF TGTGCCACCAGCAGAGCTATTACTAGCGGGGGCTACCAAGAGACCCAGTACTTC
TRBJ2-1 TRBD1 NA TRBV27 CASSTTGGLISYNEQFF TGTGCCAGCAGTACCACAGGGGGGTTAATATCCTACAATGAGCAGTTCTTC
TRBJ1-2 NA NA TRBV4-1 CASSQAEGSNYGYTF TGCGCCAGCAGCCAAGCTGAGGGTTCTAACTATGGCTACACCTTC
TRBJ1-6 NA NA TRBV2 CASSSGVNSPLHF TGTGCCAGCAGTTCAGGGGTCAATTCACCCCTCCACTTT
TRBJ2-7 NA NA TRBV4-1 CASSQAPYEQYF TGCGCCAGCAGCCAAGCACCCTACGAGCAGTACTTC
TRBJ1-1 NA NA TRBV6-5 CASRGLLTGNTEAFF TGTGCCAGCAGAGGTTTACTTACGGGAAACACTGAAGCTTTCTTT
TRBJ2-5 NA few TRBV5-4 CASSLWGGLETQYF TGTGCCAGCAGCCTCTGGGGGGGCCTGGAGACCCAGTACTTC
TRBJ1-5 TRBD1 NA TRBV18 CASSPSTGEINQPQHF TGTGCCAGCTCACCTTCGACAGGGGAAATAAATCAGCCCCAGCATTTT
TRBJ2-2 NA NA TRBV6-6 CASSYAYSGELFF TGTGCCAGCAGTTACGCTTACTCCGGGGAGCTGTTTTTT